This T cell receptor beta chain stems from a study of PD-1 blockade in classical Hodgkin lymphoma. The study, taken as a whole, reports: Whatever underlies the repertoire differences (possibly disease activity or prior therapy) remains undefined. There was a significant rise in CD4+ TCR diversity by C4D1, with no such rise for CD8+. The study reported lower baseline TCR diversity in newly diagnosed patients than in healthy donors.

Profiling relied on immunoSEQ multiplex PCR, and the TCRdb table lists in-frame clones only, not all of them. The repertoire holds roughly 50,000 clones, nearly 90% seen once, with about 15% in the top ten. CDR1 and CDR2 from the germline V gene are MNHEY and SMNVEV (reference sequence). This CDR3 is 14 amino acids long. The germline V and J ends were trimmed by 6 bases and 5 bases, with 11 bases remaining between them. Note on this clone: Its antigen remains unidentified.

Time point specified: cycle 4 day 1 (C4D1), after five to seven weeks of nivolumab. All patients relapsed after autologous stem cell transplantation, and brentuximab vedotin exposure varied. The starting material was peripheral blood mononuclear cells (PBMCs), obtained before the fourth cycle of nivolumab. The V gene is TRBV27, the J gene TRBJ1-6; D remains unclear. The source of this sequence is a human donor with classical Hodgkin lymphoma. The CDR3 here is CASSQDGNNSPLHF. The CDR3 coding sequence is TGTGCCAGCAGCCAGGACGGAAATAATTCACCCCTCCACTTT.